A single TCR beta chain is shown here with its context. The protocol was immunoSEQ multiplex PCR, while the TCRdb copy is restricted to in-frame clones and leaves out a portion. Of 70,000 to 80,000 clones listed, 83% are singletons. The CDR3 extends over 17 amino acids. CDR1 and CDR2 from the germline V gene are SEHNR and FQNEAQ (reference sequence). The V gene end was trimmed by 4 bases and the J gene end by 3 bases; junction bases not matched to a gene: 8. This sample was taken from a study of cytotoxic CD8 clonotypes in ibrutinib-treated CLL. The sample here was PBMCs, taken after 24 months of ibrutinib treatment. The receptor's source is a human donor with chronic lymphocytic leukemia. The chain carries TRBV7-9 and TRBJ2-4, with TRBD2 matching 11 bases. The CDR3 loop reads CASSSISGRAGKNIQYF. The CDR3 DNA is TGTGCCAGCAGCTCGATTAGCGGGAGGGCAGGCAAAAACATTCAGTACTTC.